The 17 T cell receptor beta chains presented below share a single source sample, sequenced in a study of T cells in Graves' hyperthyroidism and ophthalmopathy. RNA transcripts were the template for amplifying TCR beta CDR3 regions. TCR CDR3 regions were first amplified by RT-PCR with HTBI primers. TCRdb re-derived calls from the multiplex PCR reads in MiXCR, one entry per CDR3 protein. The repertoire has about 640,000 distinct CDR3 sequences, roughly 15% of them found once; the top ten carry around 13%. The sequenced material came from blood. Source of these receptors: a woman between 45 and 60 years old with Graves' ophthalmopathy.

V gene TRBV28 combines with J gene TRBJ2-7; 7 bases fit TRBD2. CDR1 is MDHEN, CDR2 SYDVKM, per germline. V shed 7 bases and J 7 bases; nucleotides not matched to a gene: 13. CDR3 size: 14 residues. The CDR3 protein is CASNSSGRLWEQYF. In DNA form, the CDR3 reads TGTGCCAGCAATTCTAGCGGCCGCCTGTGGGAGCAGTACTTC.

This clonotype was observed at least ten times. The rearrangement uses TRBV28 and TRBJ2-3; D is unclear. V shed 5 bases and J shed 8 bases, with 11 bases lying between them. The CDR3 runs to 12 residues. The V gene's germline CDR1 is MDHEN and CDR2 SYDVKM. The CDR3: CASSPQSRTQYF. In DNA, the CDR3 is TGTGCCAGCAGTCCACAGTCGCGTACGCAGTATTTT. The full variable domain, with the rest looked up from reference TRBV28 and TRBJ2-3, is DVKVTQSSRYLVKRTGEKVFLECVQDMDHENMFWYRQDPGLGLRLIYFSYDVKMKEKGDIPEGYSVSREKKERFSLILESASTNQTSMYLCASSPQSRTQYFGPGTRLTVL.

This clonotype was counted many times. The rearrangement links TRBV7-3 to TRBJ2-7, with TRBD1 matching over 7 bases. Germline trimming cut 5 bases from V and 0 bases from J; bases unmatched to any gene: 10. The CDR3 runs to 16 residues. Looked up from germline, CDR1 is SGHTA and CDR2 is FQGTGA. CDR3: CASSPTPGQVSYEQYF. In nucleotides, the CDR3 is TGTGCCAGCAGCCCTACGCCCGGACAGGTCTCCTACGAGCAGTACTTC.

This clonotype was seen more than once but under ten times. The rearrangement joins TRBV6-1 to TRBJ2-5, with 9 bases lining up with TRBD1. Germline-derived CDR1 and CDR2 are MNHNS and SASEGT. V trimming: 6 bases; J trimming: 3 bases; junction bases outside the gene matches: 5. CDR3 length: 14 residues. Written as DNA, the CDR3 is TGTGCCAGCAGGGACAGGGGAAGAAAAGAGACCCAGTACTTC. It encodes CASRDRGRKETQYF.

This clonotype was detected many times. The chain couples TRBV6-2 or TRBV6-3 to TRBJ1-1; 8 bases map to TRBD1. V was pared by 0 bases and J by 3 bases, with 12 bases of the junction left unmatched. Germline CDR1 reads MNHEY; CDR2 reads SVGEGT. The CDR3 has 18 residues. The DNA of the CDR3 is TGTGCCAGCAGTTACTCAACGGTTCAGGGGGCGGTTGACACTGAAGCTTTCTTT. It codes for CASSYSTVQGAVDTEAFF.

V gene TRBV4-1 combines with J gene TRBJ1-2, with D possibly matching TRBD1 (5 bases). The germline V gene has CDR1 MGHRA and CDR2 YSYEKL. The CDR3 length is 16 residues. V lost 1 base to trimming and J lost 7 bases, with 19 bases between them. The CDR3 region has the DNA TGCGCCAGCAGCCAAGTTTCCAGGGAATTGACGGCTGGCTACACCTTC. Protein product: CASSQVSRELTAGYTF.

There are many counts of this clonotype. The CDR3 spells CASIGTSGRRADTQYF. CDR3 nucleotides: TGTGCCAGCATTGGGACTAGCGGGAGGAGGGCAGATACGCAGTATTTT. V and J are TRBV2 and TRBJ2-3; TRBD2 matches at 15 bases. In germline, CDR1 is SNHLY, CDR2 FYNNEI. The CDR3 totals 16 residues. J lost 4 bases, V lost 7 bases, and 6 bases had no gene match.

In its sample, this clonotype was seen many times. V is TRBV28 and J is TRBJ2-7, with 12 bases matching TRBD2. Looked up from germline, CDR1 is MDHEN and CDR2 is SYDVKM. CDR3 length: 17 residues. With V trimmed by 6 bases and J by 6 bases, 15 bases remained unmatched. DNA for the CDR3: TGTGCCAGCAGCCCGACTAGCGGGAGAAGTCTATCCCTCGAGCAGTACTTC. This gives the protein CASSPTSGRSLSLEQYF.

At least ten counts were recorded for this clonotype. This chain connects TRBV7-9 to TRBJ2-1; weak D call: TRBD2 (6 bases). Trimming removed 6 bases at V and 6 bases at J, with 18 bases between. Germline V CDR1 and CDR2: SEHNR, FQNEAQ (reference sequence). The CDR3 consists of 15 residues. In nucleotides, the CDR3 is TGTGCCAGCAGTTCTAGGGGAGGTCCTTCCAATGAGCAGTTCTTC. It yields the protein CASSSRGGPSNEQFF.

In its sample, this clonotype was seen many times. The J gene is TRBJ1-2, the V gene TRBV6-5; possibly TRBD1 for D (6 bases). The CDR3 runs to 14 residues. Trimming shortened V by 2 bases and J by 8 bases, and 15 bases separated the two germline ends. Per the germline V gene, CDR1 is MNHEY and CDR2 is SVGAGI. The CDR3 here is CASSYQQGSWGYTF. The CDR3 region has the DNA TGTGCCAGCAGTTACCAACAGGGTTCTTGGGGCTACACCTTC.

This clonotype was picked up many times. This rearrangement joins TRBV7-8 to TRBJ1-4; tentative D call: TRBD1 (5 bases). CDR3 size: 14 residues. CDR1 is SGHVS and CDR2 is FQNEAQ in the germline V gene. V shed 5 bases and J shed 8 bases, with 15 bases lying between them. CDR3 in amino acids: CASSRGGPEEKLFF. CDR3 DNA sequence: TGTGCCAGCAGCCGGGGCGGGCCGGAGGAAAAACTGTTTTTT.

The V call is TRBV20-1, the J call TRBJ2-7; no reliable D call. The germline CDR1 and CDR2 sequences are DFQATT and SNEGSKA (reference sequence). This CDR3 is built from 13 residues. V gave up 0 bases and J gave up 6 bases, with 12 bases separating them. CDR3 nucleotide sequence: TGCAGTGCTAGAGATCGGCTTGGTGCCGAGCAGTACTTC. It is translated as CSARDRLGAEQYF.

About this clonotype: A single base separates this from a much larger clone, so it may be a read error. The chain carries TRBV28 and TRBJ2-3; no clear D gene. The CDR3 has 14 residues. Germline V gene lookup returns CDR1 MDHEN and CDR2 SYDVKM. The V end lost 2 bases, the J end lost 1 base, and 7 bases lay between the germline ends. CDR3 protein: CASSLPTRTDTQYF. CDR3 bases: TGTGCCAGCAGTTTACCCACACGCACAGATACGCAGTATTTT.

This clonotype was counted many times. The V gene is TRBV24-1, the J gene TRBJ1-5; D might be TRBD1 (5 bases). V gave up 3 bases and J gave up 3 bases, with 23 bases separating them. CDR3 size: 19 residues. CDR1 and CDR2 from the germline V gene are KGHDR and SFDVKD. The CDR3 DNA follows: TGTGCCACCAGTGATACCGGGACCGCCCAAGGTGGGGTCAATCAGCCCCAGCATTTT. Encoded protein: CATSDTGTAQGGVNQPQHF.

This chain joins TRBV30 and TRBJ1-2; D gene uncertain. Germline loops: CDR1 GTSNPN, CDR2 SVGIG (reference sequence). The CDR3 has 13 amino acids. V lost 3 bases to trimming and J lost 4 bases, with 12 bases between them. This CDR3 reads CAWSGTVFYGYTF. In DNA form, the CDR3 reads TGTGCCTGGAGCGGAACAGTCTTCTATGGCTACACCTTC.

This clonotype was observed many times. The CDR3 spells CASSLMRYEQYF. The CDR3 DNA follows: TGTGCCAGCAGCTTAATGAGGTACGAGCAGTACTTC. This chain joins TRBV7-2 and TRBJ2-7, with no clear D. Trimming removed 2 bases at V and 4 bases at J, with 6 bases between. Germline-derived CDR1 and CDR2 are SGHTA and FQGNSA. This CDR3 has 12 amino acids.

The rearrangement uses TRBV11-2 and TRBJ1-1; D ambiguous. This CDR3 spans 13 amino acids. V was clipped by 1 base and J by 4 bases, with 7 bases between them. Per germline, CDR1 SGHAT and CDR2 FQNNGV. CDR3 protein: CASSLGLVTEAFF. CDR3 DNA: TGTGCCAGCAGCTTAGGTCTTGTCACTGAAGCTTTCTTT. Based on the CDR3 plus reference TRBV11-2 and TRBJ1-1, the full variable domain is EAGVAQSPRYKIIEKRQSVAFWCNPISGHATLYWYQQILGQGPKLLIQFQNNGVVDDSQLPKDRFSAERLKGVDSTLKIQPAKLEDSAVYLCASSLGLVTEAFFGQGTRLTVV.